The 11 T cell receptor beta chains below were found in one sample sequenced in a study of blood T cell repertoires in COVID-19. Method: immunoSEQ multiplex PCR; TCRdb's copy keeps in-frame clones and lacks some. The sample contains about 200,000 clones, 84% of which appear only once. Sequencing used peripheral blood. The receptor set was obtained from a human donor in a cohort sampled during active COVID-19.

The chain has TRBV6-5 and TRBJ2-2; tentative D call: TRBD1 (6 bases). Germline values: CDR1 MNHEY, CDR2 SVGAGI. The CDR3 extends over 14 amino acids. The germline V and J ends were trimmed by 6 bases and 4 bases, with 12 bases remaining between them. CDR3: CASRSSTGTGELFF. DNA of the CDR3: TGTGCCAGCAGGTCATCGACAGGCACCGGGGAGCTGTTTTTT.

V usage is TRBV19 and J usage is TRBJ1-1; no definite D call. V was shortened by 3 bases and J by 4 bases, with 15 bases between the two germline ends. The CDR3 is 15 residues long. Germline V lookup: CDR1 LNHDA, CDR2 SQIVND (reference sequence). CDR3 sequence reads: CASSISQAETTEAFF. As DNA, the CDR3 is TGTGCCAGTAGTATTTCGCAGGCAGAAACCACTGAAGCTTTCTTT. The variable domain in full, with the rest retrieved from reference TRBV19 and TRBJ1-1, is DGGITQSPKYLFRKEGQNVTLSCEQNLNHDAMYWYRQDPGQGLRLIYYSQIVNDFQKGDIAEGYSVSREKKESFPLTVTSAQKNPTAFYLCASSISQAETTEAFFGQGTRLTVV.

The chain employs TRBV19 and TRBJ2-1; TRBD2 matches 7 bases. The CDR3 consists of 14 residues. V was pared by 3 bases and J by 5 bases, with 4 bases of the junction left unmatched. Germline V gene sequence: CDR1 LNHDA, CDR2 SQIVND (reference sequence). CDR3 amino acids: CASSIRLADNEQFF. The CDR3 nucleotides are TGTGCCAGTAGTATTAGGCTAGCGGACAATGAGCAGTTCTTC.

The V and J genes are TRBV9 and TRBJ2-7; D call uncertain. Trimming took off 2 bases at V and 0 bases at J, with 9 bases between the two ends. Germline V gives CDR1 SGDLS, CDR2 YYNGEE. The CDR3 sequence is 14 residues long. CDR3 sequence reads: CASSVSLSSYEQYF. CDR3 nucleotides: TGTGCCAGCAGCGTGTCGCTGAGCTCCTACGAGCAGTACTTC.

The chain employs TRBV11-3 and TRBJ2-5; TRBD1 might be the D (5 bases). Trimming took 1 base from V and 1 from J, leaving 13 bases between them. The germline V gene has CDR1 SGHNT and CDR2 YENEEA. The CDR3 has 16 residues. The DNA for the CDR3 is TGTGCCAGCAGCTTAGGTTCTTCAGGGTTCCAAGAGACCCAGTACTTC. This encodes CASSLGSSGFQETQYF. Full variable domain (rest looked up from reference TRBV11-3 and TRBJ2-5): EAGVVQSPRYKIIEKKQPVAFWCNPISGHNTLYWYLQNLGQGPELLIRYENEEAVDDSQLPKDRFSAERLKGVDSTLKIQPAELGDSAVYLCASSLGSSGFQETQYFGPGTRLLVL.

The J gene is TRBJ2-3, the V gene TRBV11-3; no reliable D call. The CDR3 contains 12 residues. In germline, CDR1 is SGHNT, CDR2 YENEEA. Deletions cut 5 bases from V and 3 bases from J, with 6 bases between. The CDR3 bases are TGTGCCAGCAGCCAAAATACAGATACGCAGTATTTT. Its protein is CASSQNTDTQYF.

The V and J genes are TRBV30 and TRBJ2-3; TRBD1 might be the D (6 bases). Germline CDR1 is GTSNPN and CDR2 is SVGIG (reference sequence). There are 13 residues in the CDR3. V was shortened by 5 bases and J by 1 base, with 10 bases between the two germline ends. The CDR3 DNA reads as TGTGCCTGGGGCTGGGGGCGCACAGATACGCAGTATTTT. This codes for CAWGWGRTDTQYF.

The V call is TRBV27, the J call TRBJ2-3, with 8 bases identical to TRBD1. This CDR3 spans 16 amino acids. Germline CDR1 MNHEY, CDR2 SMNVEV (reference sequence). The ends lost 4 bases at V and 7 bases at J; junction bases unmatched: 13. This chain's CDR3 is CASSSQGAIHLYTQYF. CDR3 DNA: TGTGCCAGCAGTTCCCAGGGGGCGATCCATTTATATACGCAGTATTTT.

The J gene is TRBJ2-7, the V gene TRBV6-6; D gene ambiguous. The germline V and J ends were trimmed by 4 bases and 7 bases, with 11 bases remaining between them. This CDR3 contains 12 residues. Germline-derived CDR1 and CDR2 are MNHNY and SVGAGI (reference sequence). CDR3 sequence: CASSLNFREQYF. Written as DNA, the CDR3 is TGTGCCAGCAGTTTAAATTTCAGGGAGCAGTACTTC.

The chain combines TRBV30 with TRBJ1-2, with a possible D match to TRBD1 (5 bases). The V end lost 3 bases, the J end lost 3 bases, and 14 bases lay between the germline ends. Per germline, CDR1 GTSNPN and CDR2 SVGIG (reference sequence). The CDR3 length is 14 residues. The DNA for the CDR3 is TGTGCCTGGAGAGTGCAGGGTGCGTACTATGGCTACACCTTC. Protein product: CAWRVQGAYYGYTF.

This chain connects TRBV4-2 to TRBJ2-3; D is unresolved. The length of the CDR3 is 16 residues. With 0 bases removed from V and 0 bases from J, the gap between germline ends came to 10 bases. The germline V gene encodes CDR1 LGHNA and CDR2 YNFKEQ. CDR3 protein: CASSQDRSTSTDTQYF. CDR3 sequence (DNA): TGTGCCAGCAGCCAAGATAGGAGCACTAGCACAGATACGCAGTATTTT.